This T cell receptor (beta chain) originates from a study of cytomegalovirus exposure and HLA in healthy donors. Study-level points and caveats: It was in a later analysis that TCR association rates were seen to vary by HLA locus, highest for DRB1 and lowest for HLA-C.

It was with 60 Vbeta and 13 Jbeta primers that the PCR ran. Clones were read by immunoSEQ multiplex PCR, and TCRdb kept only the in-frame ones, dropping some. Here the sample table reports fewer than 85,000 clones. V lost 5 bases and J lost 0, with 20 bases in between. Germline V CDR1 and CDR2: SGHNT, YYREEE (reference sequence). CDR3 length: 18 residues. About this clone: Its antigen is unidentified.

The clonotype originates from a woman aged 35 to 49 in good health and CMV-seropositive. The rearrangement uses TRBV5-4 and TRBJ2-2, with a weak D call TRBD2 (5 bases). Sample: PBMCs. The CDR3 sequence: CASSPRVGPGANTGELFF. The DNA for the CDR3 is TGTGCCAGCAGTCCCCGAGTCGGGCCCGGGGCGAACACCGGGGAGCTGTTTTTT. Complete variable domain (other parts from reference TRBV5-4 and TRBJ2-2): ETGVTQSPTHLIKTRGQQVTLRCSSQSGHNTVSWYQQALGQGPQFIFQYYREEENGRGNFPPRFSGLQFPNYSSELNVNALELDDSALYLCASSPRVGPGANTGELFFGEGSRLTVL.